A selection of T cell receptor beta chains follows, all from one sample in a study of blood T cells in healthy people across ages. TCRdb processed the 5' RACE reads anew with MiXCR; each CDR3 protein has one entry. The table has 2 million or so distinct CDR3 sequences, 49% seen once. Sequencing input: blood. These receptors were taken from a woman between 40 and 50 years old in good health. Both conserved end residues are part of each CDR3. The D gene is left open where the match is weak. Where a row states a size, it is once, few, many or the class of an expanded clone; other rows omit it.

clone size: .; J gene: TRBJ1-5; D gene: .; V gene: TRBV20-1; CDR3 DNA: TGCAGTGGTACAACGGGCAATCAGCCCCAGCATTTT; CDR3 protein: CSGTTGNQPQHF
clone size: .; J gene: TRBJ1-2; D gene: TRBD1; V gene: TRBV12-3/TRBV12-4; CDR3 DNA: TGTGCCAGCAGTTCGTTCTCGGGACAGGGGGCTTATGGCTACACCTTC; CDR3 protein: CASSSFSGQGAYGYTF
clone size: .; J gene: TRBJ2-7; D gene: TRBD1; V gene: TRBV7-2; CDR3 DNA: TGTGCCAGCGGCCCAGGGACAGTCGGGATCTACGAGCAGTACTTC; CDR3 protein: CASGPGTVGIYEQYF
clone size: few; J gene: TRBJ2-3; D gene: .; V gene: TRBV7-9; CDR3 DNA: TGTGCCAGCAGCTTGTTTCAGGGGCCAGATACGCAGTATTTT; CDR3 protein: CASSLFQGPDTQYF
clone size: once; J gene: TRBJ2-1; D gene: .; V gene: TRBV3-1; CDR3 DNA: TGTGCCAGCAGCCAACAATCCAAGCGGAAAAATGAGCAGTTCTTC; CDR3 protein: CASSQQSKRKNEQFF
clone size: .; J gene: TRBJ2-7; D gene: .; V gene: TRBV7-8; CDR3 DNA: TGTGCCAGCAGCCTGGGGTTCCCCTCCTACGAGCAGTACTTC; CDR3 protein: CASSLGFPSYEQYF
clone size: .; J gene: TRBJ2-1; D gene: .; V gene: TRBV29-1; CDR3 DNA: TGCAGCGTTGGGGGGGGCAGGGGGAGATTAATTTCCTACAATGAGCAGTTCTTC; CDR3 protein: CSVGGGRGRLISYNEQFF
clone size: few; J gene: TRBJ2-3; D gene: .; V gene: TRBV5-4; CDR3 DNA: TGTGCCAGCAGCGGCTCCATGGGGAATACGCAGTATTTT; CDR3 protein: CASSGSMGNTQYF
clone size: .; J gene: TRBJ2-7; D gene: .; V gene: TRBV5-6; CDR3 DNA: TGTGCCAGCGGGGACGGCCCGGGTGGAAACTACGAGCAGTACTTC; CDR3 protein: CASGDGPGGNYEQYF
clone size: .; J gene: TRBJ2-5; D gene: TRBD2; V gene: TRBV6-5; CDR3 DNA: TGTGCCAGCAGTTGGACCGGGTCCGCGGGGGAGCAGTACTTC; CDR3 protein: CASSWTGSAGEQYF
clone size: few; J gene: TRBJ1-2; D gene: .; V gene: TRBV15; CDR3 DNA: TGTGCCACCAGCAGAGATCGAGCAGGACTATGGTGGTACACCTTC; CDR3 protein: CATSRDRAGLWWYTF
clone size: few; J gene: TRBJ2-7; D gene: .; V gene: TRBV27; CDR3 DNA: TGTGCCAGCAGTTCATACAGGGACTCCTACGAGCAGTACTTC; CDR3 protein: CASSSYRDSYEQYF
clone size: few; J gene: TRBJ2-1; D gene: TRBD2; V gene: TRBV7-2; CDR3 DNA: TGTGCCAGCAGACGGACTAGCGGGAACTACAATGAGCAGTTCTTC; CDR3 protein: CASRRTSGNYNEQFF
clone size: .; J gene: TRBJ2-3; D gene: TRBD2; V gene: TRBV7-2; CDR3 DNA: TGTGCCAGCAGCTTGACCGGGACTAGCGGGGGTAATACGCAGTATTTT; CDR3 protein: CASSLTGTSGGNTQYF
clone size: .; J gene: TRBJ1-5; D gene: .; V gene: TRBV7-2; CDR3 DNA: TGTGCCAGCAGAGACAGGCATAGCAATCAGCCCCAGCATTTT; CDR3 protein: CASRDRHSNQPQHF
clone size: few; J gene: TRBJ2-7; D gene: TRBD1; V gene: TRBV28; CDR3 DNA: TGTGCCAGCAGTTGGACAGGGTTCTCCTACGAGCAGTACTTC; CDR3 protein: CASSWTGFSYEQYF
clone size: few; J gene: TRBJ1-2; D gene: .; V gene: TRBV3-1; CDR3 DNA: TGTGCCAGCAGCCAAGGGACTGAGGGGAACTATGGCTACACCTTC; CDR3 protein: CASSQGTEGNYGYTF
clone size: .; J gene: TRBJ2-3; D gene: .; V gene: TRBV20-1; CDR3 DNA: TGCAGTGCGGGGGCAGACACAGATGCGCAGTATTTT; CDR3 protein: CSAGADTDAQYF
clone size: many; J gene: TRBJ2-3; D gene: TRBD1; V gene: TRBV13; CDR3 DNA: TGTGCCAGCAGCATAACAGGGGAAAGCACAGATACGCAGTATTTT; CDR3 protein: CASSITGESTDTQYF
clone size: few; J gene: TRBJ2-4; D gene: TRBD2; V gene: TRBV4-3; CDR3 DNA: TGCGCCAGCAGCCAAGAGGCGGGGGGCTTAGCCAAAAACATTCAGTACTTC; CDR3 protein: CASSQEAGGLAKNIQYF
clone size: .; J gene: TRBJ2-3; D gene: .; V gene: TRBV6-5; CDR3 DNA: TGTGCCAGCAGTTACGAGTCTGCTAGCACAGATACGCAGTATTTT; CDR3 protein: CASSYESASTDTQYF
clone size: many; J gene: TRBJ2-1; D gene: .; V gene: TRBV29-1; CDR3 DNA: TGCAGCGTTCGCTCCTACAATGAGCAGTTCTTC; CDR3 protein: CSVRSYNEQFF
clone size: few; J gene: TRBJ2-3; D gene: .; V gene: TRBV24-1; CDR3 DNA: TGTGCCACCAGTCCGACCGGCATGGCGCAGTATTTT; CDR3 protein: CATSPTGMAQYF
clone size: few; J gene: TRBJ2-1; D gene: .; V gene: TRBV6-5; CDR3 DNA: TGTGCCAGCAGTTACGGCCAACTAGGATACTTGAATGAGCAGTTCTTC; CDR3 protein: CASSYGQLGYLNEQFF
clone size: .; J gene: TRBJ2-5; D gene: .; V gene: TRBV20-1; CDR3 DNA: TGCAGTGCTACGACCACGTGGGGAGAGACCCAGTACTTC; CDR3 protein: CSATTTWGETQYF
clone size: .; J gene: TRBJ2-3; D gene: .; V gene: TRBV20-1; CDR3 DNA: TGCAGTGCTAGTGACAGTTTGGGCGCAGATACGCAGTATTTT; CDR3 protein: CSASDSLGADTQYF
clone size: .; J gene: TRBJ1-2; D gene: .; V gene: TRBV10-3; CDR3 DNA: TGTGCCAGCAGTTACATTGGCTACACCTTC; CDR3 protein: CASSYIGYTF
clone size: .; J gene: TRBJ2-1; D gene: TRBD2; V gene: TRBV11-2; CDR3 DNA: TGTGCCAGCAGCTTGCAGCGGGAAACCTACAATGAGCAGTTCTTC; CDR3 protein: CASSLQRETYNEQFF
clone size: .; J gene: TRBJ2-7; D gene: .; V gene: TRBV20-1; CDR3 DNA: TGCAGTGCCACCGCCGGGGGCCCTTTCTACGAGCAGTACTTC; CDR3 protein: CSATAGGPFYEQYF
clone size: .; J gene: TRBJ1-2; D gene: .; V gene: TRBV9; CDR3 DNA: TGTGCCAGCAGCGGGTGGGGCGACACCTCCTATGGCTACACCTTC; CDR3 protein: CASSGWGDTSYGYTF
clone size: .; J gene: TRBJ2-6; D gene: .; V gene: TRBV7-3; CDR3 DNA: TGTGCCAGCAGCCTCGGACTCCTCTCTGGGGCCAACGTCCTGACTTTC; CDR3 protein: CASSLGLLSGANVLTF
clone size: .; J gene: TRBJ1-2; D gene: TRBD1; V gene: TRBV6-5; CDR3 DNA: TGTGCCAGCAGCCGACAGGGGGCGGGGAATGGCTACACCTTC; CDR3 protein: CASSRQGAGNGYTF
clone size: .; J gene: TRBJ1-1; D gene: .; V gene: TRBV4-3; CDR3 DNA: TGCGCCAGCAGCCAAGATCCACTGACGAACACTGAAGCTTTCTTT; CDR3 protein: CASSQDPLTNTEAFF
clone size: .; J gene: TRBJ2-7; D gene: TRBD1; V gene: TRBV20-1; CDR3 DNA: TGCAGTGCGAGGGTCCCCGGGACAGGGTTAAAAACCTACGAGCAGTACTTC; CDR3 protein: CSARVPGTGLKTYEQYF
clone size: .; J gene: TRBJ1-1; D gene: .; V gene: TRBV12-3/TRBV12-4; CDR3 DNA: TGTGCCAGCAGTTTTAAGACGGGCACTGAAGCTTTCTTT; CDR3 protein: CASSFKTGTEAFF
clone size: few; J gene: TRBJ2-1; D gene: TRBD2; V gene: TRBV4-2; CDR3 DNA: TGTGCCAGCAGCCAAGATATTTTAGCGGGGGGAAATAACAGGGAGCAGTTCTTC; CDR3 protein: CASSQDILAGGNNREQFF
clone size: few; J gene: TRBJ2-5; D gene: .; V gene: TRBV12-3/TRBV12-4; CDR3 DNA: TGTGCCAGCAGTTTGGGGGTAGCTTTCCAAGAGACCCAGTACTTC; CDR3 protein: CASSLGVAFQETQYF
clone size: few; J gene: TRBJ1-5; D gene: .; V gene: TRBV7-9; CDR3 DNA: TGTGCCAGCAGCATACAGGGAGGTTCGGGCAATCAGCCCCAGCATTTT; CDR3 protein: CASSIQGGSGNQPQHF
clone size: few; J gene: TRBJ1-2; D gene: .; V gene: TRBV12-3/TRBV12-4; CDR3 DNA: TGTGCCAGCAGTGTTCAACAGGGTCCCTATGGCTACACCTTC; CDR3 protein: CASSVQQGPYGYTF
clone size: .; J gene: TRBJ1-4; D gene: .; V gene: TRBV7-2; CDR3 DNA: TGTGCCAGCAGCTTTTCAGGGGCAAGCGGTGAAAAACTGTTTTTT; CDR3 protein: CASSFSGASGEKLFF
clone size: few; J gene: TRBJ2-1; D gene: .; V gene: TRBV7-9; CDR3 DNA: TGTGCCAGCAATAGGGGGTCCGGGTCCAATGAGCAGTTCTTC; CDR3 protein: CASNRGSGSNEQFF
clone size: few; J gene: TRBJ2-7; D gene: TRBD1; V gene: TRBV12-3/TRBV12-4; CDR3 DNA: TGTGCCAGCAAAGACAGGGGAAACTCCGAGCAGTACTTC; CDR3 protein: CASKDRGNSEQYF
clone size: .; J gene: TRBJ2-1; D gene: TRBD2; V gene: TRBV11-1; CDR3 DNA: TGTGCCAGCAGCTTAGAGGTCGGCGGGGGGGCATATGAGCAGTTCTTC; CDR3 protein: CASSLEVGGGAYEQFF
clone size: .; J gene: TRBJ2-3; D gene: .; V gene: TRBV20-1; CDR3 DNA: TGCAGTGCTACTCGGCCTAACACAGATACGCAGTATTTT; CDR3 protein: CSATRPNTDTQYF